The 13 T cell receptor beta chains below come from one sample, sequenced in a study of T cell responses to AZD1222 COVID-19 vaccine. The assay was immunoSEQ multiplex PCR, and TCRdb's table has in-frame clones only and misses some. The sample consists of about 110,000 clones, around 90% of them appearing once. The specimen was peripheral blood, collected on day 0 of AZD1222 vaccination. The receptors here all came from an adult in good health.

The J gene is TRBJ1-1, the V gene TRBV30; D may be TRBD1 (5 bases). This CDR3 spans 15 amino acids. Germline CDR1 GTSNPN, CDR2 SVGIG (reference sequence). The V end was cut by 2 bases, the J end by 0 bases, with 13 bases between. CDR3: CAWSNWGGVNTEAFF. CDR3 nucleotides: TGTGCCTGGAGTAACTGGGGCGGAGTGAACACTGAAGCTTTCTTT. Drawing the rest from reference TRBV30 and TRBJ1-1, the complete variable domain is SQTIHQWPATLVQPVGSPLSLECTVEGTSNPNLYWYRQAAGRGLQLLFYSVGIGQISSEVPQNLSASRPQDRQFILSSKKLLLSDSGFYLCAWSNWGGVNTEAFFGQGTRLTVV.

This clone appeared a single time. The V and J genes are TRBV28 and TRBJ2-2, with D perhaps TRBD2 (5 bases). The CDR3 is 14 amino acids. Trimming stripped 6 bases from V and 3 bases from J, with 11 bases between. CDR1 and CDR2 from the germline V gene are MDHEN and SYDVKM. CDR3 DNA sequence: TGTGCCAGCAGAGTGGGAGTGCACACCGGGGAGCTGTTTTTT. This gives the protein CASRVGVHTGELFF.

This clone was observed a single time. V is TRBV27 and J is TRBJ1-3; 7 bases map to TRBD1. The CDR3 consists of 14 residues. Trimming cost V 5 bases and J 4 bases; bases outside gene matches: 5. Per germline, CDR1 MNHEY and CDR2 SMNVEV (reference sequence). CDR3: CASSTTGAGNTIYF. In DNA form, the CDR3 reads TGTGCCAGCAGTACCACAGGGGCCGGAAACACCATATATTTT.

The chain joins TRBV11-2 to TRBJ2-5; 7 bases fit TRBD1. The CDR3 runs 13 residues. CDR1 is SGHAT and CDR2 is FQNNGV in the germline V gene. The V and J ends lost 5 bases and 5 bases, in that order; junction bases with no gene match: 5. This chain's CDR3 is CASSPNRGETQYF. CDR3 DNA sequence: TGTGCCAGCAGCCCCAACAGGGGTGAGACCCAGTACTTC.

The rearrangement uses TRBV4-2 and TRBJ2-1; 14 nucleotides match TRBD2. CDR1 is LGHNA, CDR2 YNFKEQ, per germline. V shed 0 bases and J 3 bases; nucleotides not matched to a gene: 19. CDR3 length: 23 residues. The CDR3 protein is CASSQEVWTSGGLFEGNYNEQFF. CDR3 DNA: TGTGCCAGCAGCCAAGAGGTTTGGACTAGCGGGGGGTTGTTCGAGGGCAACTACAATGAGCAGTTCTTC.

The rearrangement uses TRBV7-3 and TRBJ2-5, with D possibly TRBD2 on 7 matching bases. CDR1 is SGHTA, CDR2 FQGTGA, per germline. V dropped 6 bases and J dropped 5 bases, with 16 bases sitting between them. The CDR3 spans 14 residues. The CDR3 loop is CASSRGGEWETQYF. CDR3 DNA sequence: TGTGCCAGCAGTAGGGGGGGAGAATGGGAGACCCAGTACTTC.

The rearrangement links TRBV10-2 to TRBJ2-7; the D gene is possibly TRBD2 (6 bases). Deletions cut 2 bases from V and 6 bases from J, with 11 bases between. The CDR3 covers 13 residues. CDR1 is WSHSY and CDR2 is SAAADI in the germline V gene. The CDR3 spells CASSERGSPEQYF. CDR3 coding DNA: TGCGCCAGCAGTGAGCGGGGGAGTCCCGAGCAGTACTTC.

The CDR3 sequence: CASSLITYGYTF. In nucleotides, the CDR3 is TGTGCCAGCAGTTTAATCACTTATGGCTACACCTTC. The chain recombines TRBV28 with TRBJ1-2, with D uncertain. V was trimmed by 2 bases and J by 5 bases, leaving 6 bases between them. Germline V CDR1 and CDR2: MDHEN, SYDVKM. The length of the CDR3 is 12 residues.

The chain has TRBV7-3 and TRBJ1-6; no definite D call. Germline V gives CDR1 SGHTA, CDR2 FQGTGA. The CDR3 consists of 14 residues. The ends were cut back, 2 bases at V and 9 bases at J, with 11 bases in the middle. CDR3: CASSLPDLTSPLHF. CDR3 nucleotides: TGTGCCAGCAGCTTACCGGATTTGACTTCACCCCTCCACTTT.

The gene calls are TRBV19 and TRBJ1-1; 8 nucleotides align to TRBD1. This CDR3 comprises 14 residues. V lost 6 bases and J lost 4; bases outside the gene matches: 7. Germline V CDR1 and CDR2: LNHDA, SQIVND (reference sequence). The CDR3 DNA sequence: TGTGCCAGTAGGACAGGGGAGAGGTTCACTGAAGCTTTCTTT. This encodes CASRTGERFTEAFF.

V is TRBV2 and J is TRBJ2-7, with D tentatively TRBD2 (5 bases). Germline V gene sequence: CDR1 SNHLY, CDR2 FYNNEI. This CDR3 spans 13 amino acids. V was cut by 4 bases and J by 1 base, with 8 bases left in between. CDR3 amino acids: CASSGTSSYEQYF. CDR3 nucleotide sequence: TGTGCCAGCAGTGGGACTTCTTCCTACGAGCAGTACTTC. Drawing the rest from reference TRBV2 and TRBJ2-7, the complete variable domain is EPEVTQTPSHQVTQMGQEVILRCVPISNHLYFYWYRQILGQKVEFLVSFYNNEISEKSEIFDDQFSVERPDGSNFTLKIRSTKLEDSAMYFCASSGTSSYEQYFGPGTRLTVT.

This chain links TRBV30 with TRBJ1-6; maybe TRBD1 (5 bases). The V gene lost 1 base and the J gene lost 9 bases, with 10 bases spanning the gap. The CDR3 has 13 amino acids. CDR1 is GTSNPN, CDR2 SVGIG, per germline (reference sequence). The CDR3 DNA sequence: TGTGCCTGGAGTGCACCAGGGTTTTCACCCCTCCACTTT. Its protein product is CAWSAPGFSPLHF.

The chain combines TRBV30 with TRBJ1-1; D remains ambiguous. CDR3 length: 13 residues. Germline CDR1 reads GTSNPN; CDR2 reads SVGIG (reference sequence). V was pared by 3 bases and J by 1 base, with 9 bases between. The CDR3 coding sequence is TGTGCCTGGAGGTACTTAAGGAACACTGAAGCTTTCTTT. Amino acid sequence: CAWRYLRNTEAFF.